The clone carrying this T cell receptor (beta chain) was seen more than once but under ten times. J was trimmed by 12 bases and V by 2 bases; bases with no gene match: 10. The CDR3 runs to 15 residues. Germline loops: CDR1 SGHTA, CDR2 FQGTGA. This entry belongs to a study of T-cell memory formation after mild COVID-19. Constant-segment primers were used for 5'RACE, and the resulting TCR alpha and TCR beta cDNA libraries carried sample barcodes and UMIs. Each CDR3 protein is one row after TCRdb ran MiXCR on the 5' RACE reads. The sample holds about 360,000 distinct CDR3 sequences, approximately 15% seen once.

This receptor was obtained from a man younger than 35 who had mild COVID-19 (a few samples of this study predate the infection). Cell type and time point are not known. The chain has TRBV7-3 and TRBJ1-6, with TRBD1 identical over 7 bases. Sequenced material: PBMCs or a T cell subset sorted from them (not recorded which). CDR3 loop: CASSLPGTAPLPLHF. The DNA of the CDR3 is TGTGCCAGCAGCTTACCGGGGACAGCCCCGTTACCCCTCCACTTT. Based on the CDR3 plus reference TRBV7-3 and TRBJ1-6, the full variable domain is GAGVSQTPSNKVTEKGKYVELRCDPISGHTALYWYRQSLGQGPEFLIYFQGTGAADDSGLPNDRFFAVRPEGSVSTLKIQRTERGDSAVYLCASSLPGTAPLPLHFGNGTRLTVT.